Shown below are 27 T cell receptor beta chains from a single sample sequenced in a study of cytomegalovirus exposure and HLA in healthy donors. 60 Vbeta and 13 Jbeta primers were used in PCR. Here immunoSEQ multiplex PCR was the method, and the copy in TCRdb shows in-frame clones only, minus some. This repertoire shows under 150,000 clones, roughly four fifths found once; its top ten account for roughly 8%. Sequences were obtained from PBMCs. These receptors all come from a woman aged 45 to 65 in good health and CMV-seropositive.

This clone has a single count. For the CDR3, the DNA is TGTGCCAGCAGCTTAGCCGGACAGGGGAGGGAGCAGTACTTC. Protein: CASSLAGQGREQYF. V usage is TRBV7-8 and J usage is TRBJ2-5; 9 nucleotides match TRBD1. With 0 bases clipped from V and 11 bases from J, the junction kept 7 bases outside the gene matches. CDR1 and CDR2 (germline): SGHVS, FQNEAQ. CDR3 length equals 14 residues.

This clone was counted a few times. The CDR3 is CASSRTTGVIRNEKLFF. CDR3 DNA: TGTGCCAGCAGCCGGACTACAGGGGTGATAAGGAATGAAAAACTGTTTTTT. The chain uses TRBV5-4 and TRBJ1-4, with 7 positions matching TRBD1. Per the germline V gene, CDR1 is SGHNT and CDR2 is YYREEE (reference sequence). This CDR3 has 17 residues. Trimming cost V 4 bases and J 5 bases; bases outside gene matches: 14.

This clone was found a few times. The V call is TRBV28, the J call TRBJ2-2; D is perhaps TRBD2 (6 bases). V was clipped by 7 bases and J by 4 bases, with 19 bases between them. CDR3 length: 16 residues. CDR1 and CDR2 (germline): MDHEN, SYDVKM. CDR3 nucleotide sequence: TGTGCCAGCATCACCGGAGGGGCGGTGGCCACCGGGGAGCTGTTTTTT. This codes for CASITGGAVATGELFF.

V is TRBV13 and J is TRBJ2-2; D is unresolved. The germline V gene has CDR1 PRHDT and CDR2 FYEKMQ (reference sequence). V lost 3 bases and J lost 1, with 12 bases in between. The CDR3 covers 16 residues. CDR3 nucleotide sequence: TGTGCCAGCAGCTTCTCACCGCGAGAGAACACCGGGGAGCTGTTTTTT. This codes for CASSFSPRENTGELFF.

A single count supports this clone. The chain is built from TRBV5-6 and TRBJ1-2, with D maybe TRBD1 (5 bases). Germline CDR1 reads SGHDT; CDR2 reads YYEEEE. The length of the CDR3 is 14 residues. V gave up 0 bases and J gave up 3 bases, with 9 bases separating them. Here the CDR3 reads CASSLGGADYGYTF. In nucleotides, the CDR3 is TGTGCCAGCAGCTTGGGGGGCGCGGACTATGGCTACACCTTC.

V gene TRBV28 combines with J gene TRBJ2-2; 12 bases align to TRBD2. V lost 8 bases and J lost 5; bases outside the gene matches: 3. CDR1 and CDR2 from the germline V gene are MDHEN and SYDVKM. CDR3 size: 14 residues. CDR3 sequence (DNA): TGTGCCAGCTTTGGACTAGCGGGAACCGGGGAGCTGTTTTTT. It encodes CASFGLAGTGELFF.

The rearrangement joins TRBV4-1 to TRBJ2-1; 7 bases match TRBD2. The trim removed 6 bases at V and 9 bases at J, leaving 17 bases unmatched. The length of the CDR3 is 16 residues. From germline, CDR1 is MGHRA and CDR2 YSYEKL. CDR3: CASRTRPRETESEQFF. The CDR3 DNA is TGCGCCAGCAGGACCCGGCCGCGGGAGACTGAGAGTGAGCAGTTCTTC.

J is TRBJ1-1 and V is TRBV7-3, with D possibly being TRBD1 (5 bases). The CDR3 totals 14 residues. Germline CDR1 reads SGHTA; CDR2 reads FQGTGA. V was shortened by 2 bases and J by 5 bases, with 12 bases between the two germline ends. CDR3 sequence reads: CASSLQGGTTEAFF. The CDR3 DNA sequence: TGTGCCAGCAGCTTACAGGGCGGTACAACTGAAGCTTTCTTT.

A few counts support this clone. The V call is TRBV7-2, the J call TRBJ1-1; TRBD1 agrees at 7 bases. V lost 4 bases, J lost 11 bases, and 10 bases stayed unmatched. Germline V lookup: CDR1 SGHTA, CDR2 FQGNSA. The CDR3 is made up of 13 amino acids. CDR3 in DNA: TGTGCCAGCAGCTCCAGGGAAGGGGGCAGGGCTTTCTTT. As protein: CASSSREGGRAFF.

CDR3 DNA: TGTGCCAGTACAAGTAGGCAGGGGTCAGGAACTTTCTTT. This gives the protein CASTSRQGSGTFF. The chain combines TRBV27 with TRBJ1-1; TRBD1 might be the D (6 bases). This CDR3 has 13 amino acids. V shed 9 bases and J shed 12 bases, with 23 bases lying between them. Per the germline V gene, CDR1 is MNHEY and CDR2 is SMNVEV (reference sequence).

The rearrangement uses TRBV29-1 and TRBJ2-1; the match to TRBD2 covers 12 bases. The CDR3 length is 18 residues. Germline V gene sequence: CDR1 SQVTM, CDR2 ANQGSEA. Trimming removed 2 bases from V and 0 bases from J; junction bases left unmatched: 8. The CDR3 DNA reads TGCAGCGTTGAATCTAGCGGGGGGGCCTTTGACTCCTACAATGAGCAGTTCTTC. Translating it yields CSVESSGGAFDSYNEQFF.

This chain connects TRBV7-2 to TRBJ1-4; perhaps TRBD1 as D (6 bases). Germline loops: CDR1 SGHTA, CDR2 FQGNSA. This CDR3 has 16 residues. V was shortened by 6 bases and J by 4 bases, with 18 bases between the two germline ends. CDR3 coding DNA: TGTGCCAGCAGTCGTTCTTGGACAGCCAGTAATGAAAAACTGTTTTTT. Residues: CASSRSWTASNEKLFF.

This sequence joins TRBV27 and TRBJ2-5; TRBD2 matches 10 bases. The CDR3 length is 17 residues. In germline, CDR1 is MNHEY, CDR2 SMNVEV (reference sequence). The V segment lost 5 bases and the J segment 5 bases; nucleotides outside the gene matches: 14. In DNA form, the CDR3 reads TGTGCCAGCAGTATGACTAGCGGGTCACGACCCCTGGAGACCCAGTACTTC. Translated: CASSMTSGSRPLETQYF.

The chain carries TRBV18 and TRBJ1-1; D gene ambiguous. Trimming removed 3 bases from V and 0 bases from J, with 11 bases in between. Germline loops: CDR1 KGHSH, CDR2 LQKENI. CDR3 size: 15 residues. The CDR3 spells CASSPGAQMNTEAFF. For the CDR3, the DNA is TGTGCCAGCTCACCCGGAGCCCAGATGAACACTGAAGCTTTCTTT.

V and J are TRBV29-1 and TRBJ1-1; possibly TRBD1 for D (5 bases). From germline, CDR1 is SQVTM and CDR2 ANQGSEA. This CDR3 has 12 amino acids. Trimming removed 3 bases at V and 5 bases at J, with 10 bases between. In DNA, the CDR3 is TGCAGCGTTGATAACGGGGGGACTGAAGCTTTCTTT. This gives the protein CSVDNGGTEAFF.

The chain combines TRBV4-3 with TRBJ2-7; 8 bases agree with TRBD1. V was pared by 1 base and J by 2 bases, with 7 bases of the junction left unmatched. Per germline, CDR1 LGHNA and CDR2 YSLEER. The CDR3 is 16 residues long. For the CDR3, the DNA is TGCGCCAGCAGCCAAGTAGTTGGGACAGGACCCTACGAGCAGTACTTC. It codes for CASSQVVGTGPYEQYF.

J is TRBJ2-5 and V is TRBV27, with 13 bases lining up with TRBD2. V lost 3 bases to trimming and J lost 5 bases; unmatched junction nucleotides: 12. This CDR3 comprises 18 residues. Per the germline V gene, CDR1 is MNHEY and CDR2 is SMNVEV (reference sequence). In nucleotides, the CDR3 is TGTGCCAGCAGTTTCTATTGGACTAGCGGGGGCGGTGGTGAGACCCAGTACTTC. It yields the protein CASSFYWTSGGGGETQYF.

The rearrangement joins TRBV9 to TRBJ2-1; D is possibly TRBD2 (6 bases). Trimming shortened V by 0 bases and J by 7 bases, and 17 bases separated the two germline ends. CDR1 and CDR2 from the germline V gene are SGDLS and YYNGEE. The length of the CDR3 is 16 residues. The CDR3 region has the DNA TGTGCCAGCAGCGTAGTAGGGCTAAGTGCGGGGAATGAGCAGTTCTTC. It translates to CASSVVGLSAGNEQFF.

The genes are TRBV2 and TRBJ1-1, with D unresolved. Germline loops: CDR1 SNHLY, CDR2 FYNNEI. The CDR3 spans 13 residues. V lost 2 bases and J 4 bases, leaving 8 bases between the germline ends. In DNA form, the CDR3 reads TGTGCCAGCAGTGAATACGGAGGCACTGAAGCTTTCTTT. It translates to CASSEYGGTEAFF.

The CDR3 bases are TGTGCCAGCTCACCACGACAGGGTAGTTATGGCTACACCTTC. Its protein is CASSPRQGSYGYTF. V usage is TRBV18 and J usage is TRBJ1-2; 7 bases match TRBD1. V lost 1 base, J lost 5 bases, and 4 bases stayed unmatched. The CDR3 consists of 14 residues. Looked up from germline, CDR1 is KGHSH and CDR2 is LQKENI. The full variable domain, in which reference TRBV18 and TRBJ1-2 provide the parts outside the CDR3, is NAGVMQNPRHLVRRRGQEARLRCSPMKGHSHVYWYRQLPEEGLKFMVYLQKENIIDESGMPKERFSAEFPKEGPSILRIQQVVRGDSAAYFCASSPRQGSYGYTFGSGTRLTVV.

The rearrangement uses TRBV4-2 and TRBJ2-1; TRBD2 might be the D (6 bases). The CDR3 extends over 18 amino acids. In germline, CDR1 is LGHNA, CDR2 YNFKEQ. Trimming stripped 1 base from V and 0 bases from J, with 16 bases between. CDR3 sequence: CASSQVGNSGSSYNEQFF. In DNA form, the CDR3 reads TGTGCCAGCAGCCAAGTGGGGAATAGCGGAAGCTCCTACAATGAGCAGTTCTTC.

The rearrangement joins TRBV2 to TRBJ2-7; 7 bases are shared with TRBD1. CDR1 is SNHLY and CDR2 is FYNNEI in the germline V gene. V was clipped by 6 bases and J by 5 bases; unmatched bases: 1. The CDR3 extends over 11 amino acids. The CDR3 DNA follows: TGTGCCAGCAGAACAGGGGACGAGCAGTACTTC. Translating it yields CASRTGDEQYF.

CDR3 sequence reads: CASSSPGGEQFF. CDR3 sequence (DNA): TGTGCCAGCAGCTCCCCCGGAGGGGAGCAGTTCTTC. V gene TRBV7-2 combines with J gene TRBJ2-1, with D maybe TRBD2 (6 bases). V was cut by 4 bases and J by 10 bases, with 11 bases left in between. Germline CDR1 reads SGHTA; CDR2 reads FQGNSA. The CDR3 is made up of 12 amino acids.

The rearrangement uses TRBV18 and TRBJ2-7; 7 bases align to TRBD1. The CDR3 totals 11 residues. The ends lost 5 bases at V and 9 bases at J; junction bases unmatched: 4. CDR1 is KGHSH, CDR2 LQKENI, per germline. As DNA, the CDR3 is TGTGCCAGCTCAGAGGGACAGACGCAGTACTTC. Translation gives CASSEGQTQYF.

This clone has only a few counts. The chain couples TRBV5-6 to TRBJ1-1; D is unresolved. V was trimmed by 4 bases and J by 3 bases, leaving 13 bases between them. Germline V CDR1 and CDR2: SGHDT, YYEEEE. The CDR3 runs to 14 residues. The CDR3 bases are TGTGCCAGCAGCACGCTTAACAGCCACACTGAAGCTTTCTTT. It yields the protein CASSTLNSHTEAFF.

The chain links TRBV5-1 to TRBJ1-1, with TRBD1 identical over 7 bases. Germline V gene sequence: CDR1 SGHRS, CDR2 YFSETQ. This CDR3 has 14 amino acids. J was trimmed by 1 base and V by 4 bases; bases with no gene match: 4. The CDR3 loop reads CASSPDRRNTEAFF. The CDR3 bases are TGCGCCAGCAGCCCGGACAGGAGGAACACTGAAGCTTTCTTT.

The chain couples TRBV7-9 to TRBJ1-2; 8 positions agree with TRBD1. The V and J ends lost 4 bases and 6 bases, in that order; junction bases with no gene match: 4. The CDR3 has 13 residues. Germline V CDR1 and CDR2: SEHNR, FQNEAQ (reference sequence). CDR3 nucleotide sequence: TGTGCCAGCAGCTCACAGGGGGTTAATGGCTACACCTTC. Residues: CASSSQGVNGYTF.